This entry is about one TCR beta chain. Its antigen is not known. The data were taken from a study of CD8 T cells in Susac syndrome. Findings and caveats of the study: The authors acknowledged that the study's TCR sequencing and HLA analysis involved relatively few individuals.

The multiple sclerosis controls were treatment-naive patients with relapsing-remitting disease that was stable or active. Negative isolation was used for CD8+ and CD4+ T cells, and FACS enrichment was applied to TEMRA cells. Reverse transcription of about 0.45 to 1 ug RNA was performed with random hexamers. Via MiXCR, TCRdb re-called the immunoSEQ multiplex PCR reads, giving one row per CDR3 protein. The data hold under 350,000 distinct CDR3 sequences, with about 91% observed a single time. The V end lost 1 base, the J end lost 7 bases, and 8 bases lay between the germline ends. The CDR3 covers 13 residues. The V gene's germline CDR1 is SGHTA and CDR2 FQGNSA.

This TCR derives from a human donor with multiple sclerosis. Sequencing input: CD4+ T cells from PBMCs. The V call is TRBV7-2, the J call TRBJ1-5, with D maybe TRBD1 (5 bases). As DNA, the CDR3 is TGTGCCAGCAGCTTAGGACAGCAGCAGCCCCAGCATTTT. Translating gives CASSLGQQQPQHF.